This T cell receptor beta chain was documented in a study of CD8+ T cells in alopecia areata. General observations from the study: Scalp clonality dropped significantly under tofacitinib, as did expanded CD8+ top-100 clones. Among the cells sequenced in scalp samples are also the resident alphabeta T cells of normal skin. Compared with normal scalp, lesional scalp had higher clonality and more expanded CD8+ clones. Uncertainty about whether baseline CD8+ expansion is linked to response remains, with one nonresponder.

Following extraction, RNA underwent reverse transcription to cDNA, which served as the sequencing template. TCRdb's copy holds only in-frame clones and misses some; the assay was immunoSEQ multiplex PCR. The table lists about 160,000 clones, about two thirds of them singletons. V was clipped by 2 bases and J by 3 bases, with 13 bases between them. CDR3 size: 15 residues. Germline CDR1 is MNHEY and CDR2 is SMNVEV (reference sequence). This clone was seen a few times. The antigen remains undetermined. As to treatment: oral pan-JAK inhibitor, 5-10 mg twice daily. The sequences come from CD4+ T cells sorted from blood, collected at week 4, from a patient treated with tofacitinib. The receptor comes from a human donor with alopecia areata. This rearrangement joins TRBV27 to TRBJ1-2, with D unclear. CDR3 bases: TGTGCCAGCAGTTTACGAGGCCCTGGGGACTATGGCTACACCTTC. Its protein product is CASSLRGPGDYGYTF.